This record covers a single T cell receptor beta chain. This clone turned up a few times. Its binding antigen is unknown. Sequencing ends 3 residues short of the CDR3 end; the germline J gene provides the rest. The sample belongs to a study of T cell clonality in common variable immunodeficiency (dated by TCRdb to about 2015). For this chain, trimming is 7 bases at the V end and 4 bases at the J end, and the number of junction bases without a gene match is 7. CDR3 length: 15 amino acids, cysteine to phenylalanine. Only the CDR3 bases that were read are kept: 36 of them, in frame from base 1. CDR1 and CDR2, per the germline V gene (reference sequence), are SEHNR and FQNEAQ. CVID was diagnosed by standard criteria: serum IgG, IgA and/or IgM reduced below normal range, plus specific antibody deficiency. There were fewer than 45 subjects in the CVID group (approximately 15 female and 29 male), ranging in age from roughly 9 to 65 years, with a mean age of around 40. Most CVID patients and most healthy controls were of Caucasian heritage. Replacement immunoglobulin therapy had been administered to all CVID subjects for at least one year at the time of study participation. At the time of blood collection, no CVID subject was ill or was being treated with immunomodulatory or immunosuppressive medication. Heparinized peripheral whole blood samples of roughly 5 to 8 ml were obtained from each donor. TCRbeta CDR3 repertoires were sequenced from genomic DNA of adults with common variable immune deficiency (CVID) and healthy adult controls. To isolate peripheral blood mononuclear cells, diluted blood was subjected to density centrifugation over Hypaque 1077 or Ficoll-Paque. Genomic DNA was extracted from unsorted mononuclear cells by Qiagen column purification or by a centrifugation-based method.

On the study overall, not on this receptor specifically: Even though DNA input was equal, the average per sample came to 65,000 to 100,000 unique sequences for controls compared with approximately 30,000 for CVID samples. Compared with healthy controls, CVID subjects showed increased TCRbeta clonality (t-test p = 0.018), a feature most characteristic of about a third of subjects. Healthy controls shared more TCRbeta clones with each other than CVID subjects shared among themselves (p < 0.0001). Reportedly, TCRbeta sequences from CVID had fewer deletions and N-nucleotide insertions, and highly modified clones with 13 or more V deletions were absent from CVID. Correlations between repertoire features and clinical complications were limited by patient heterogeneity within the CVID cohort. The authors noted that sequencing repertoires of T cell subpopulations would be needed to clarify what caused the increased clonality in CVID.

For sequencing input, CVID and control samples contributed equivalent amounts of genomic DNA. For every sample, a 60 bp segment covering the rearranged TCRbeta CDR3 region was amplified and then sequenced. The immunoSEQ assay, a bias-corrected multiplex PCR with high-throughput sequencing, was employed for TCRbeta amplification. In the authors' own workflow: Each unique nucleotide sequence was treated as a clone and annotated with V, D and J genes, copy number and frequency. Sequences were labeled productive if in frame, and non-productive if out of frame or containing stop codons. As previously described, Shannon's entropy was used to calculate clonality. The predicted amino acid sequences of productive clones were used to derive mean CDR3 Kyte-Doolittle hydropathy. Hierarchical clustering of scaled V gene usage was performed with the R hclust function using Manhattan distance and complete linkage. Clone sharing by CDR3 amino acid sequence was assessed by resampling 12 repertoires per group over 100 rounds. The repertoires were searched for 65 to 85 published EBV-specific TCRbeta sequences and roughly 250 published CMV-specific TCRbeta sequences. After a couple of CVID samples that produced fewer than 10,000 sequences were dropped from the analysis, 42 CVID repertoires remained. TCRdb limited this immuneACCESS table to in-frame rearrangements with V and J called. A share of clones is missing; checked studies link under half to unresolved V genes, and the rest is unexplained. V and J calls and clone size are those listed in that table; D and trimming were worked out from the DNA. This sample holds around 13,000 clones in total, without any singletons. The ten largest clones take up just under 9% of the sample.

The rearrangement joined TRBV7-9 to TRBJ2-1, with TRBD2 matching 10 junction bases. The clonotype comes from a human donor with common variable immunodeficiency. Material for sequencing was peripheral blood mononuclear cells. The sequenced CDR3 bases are TGTGCCAGCACGCTGACTAGCGGGCCTTACAATGAG. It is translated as CASTLTSGPYNE. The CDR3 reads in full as CASTLTSGPYNEQFF.